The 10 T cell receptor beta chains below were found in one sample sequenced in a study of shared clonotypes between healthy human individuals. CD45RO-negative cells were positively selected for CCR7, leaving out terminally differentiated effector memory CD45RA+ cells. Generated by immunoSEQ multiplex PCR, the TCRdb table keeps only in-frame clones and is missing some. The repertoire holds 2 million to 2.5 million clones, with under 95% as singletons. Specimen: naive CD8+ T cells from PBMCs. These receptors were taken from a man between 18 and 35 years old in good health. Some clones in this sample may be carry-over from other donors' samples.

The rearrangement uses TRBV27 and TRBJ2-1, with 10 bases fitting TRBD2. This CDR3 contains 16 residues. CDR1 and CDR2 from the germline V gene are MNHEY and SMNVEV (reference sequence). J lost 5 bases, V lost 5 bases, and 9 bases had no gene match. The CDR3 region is CASSKSSGSIHNEQFF. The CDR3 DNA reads TGTGCCAGCAGTAAATCTAGCGGGAGTATCCACAATGAGCAGTTCTTC.

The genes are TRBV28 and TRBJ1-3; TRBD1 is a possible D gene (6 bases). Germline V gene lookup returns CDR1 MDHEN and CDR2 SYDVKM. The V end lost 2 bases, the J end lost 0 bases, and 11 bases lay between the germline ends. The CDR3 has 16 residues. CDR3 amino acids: CASSLRGGNSGNTIYF. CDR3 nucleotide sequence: TGTGCCAGCAGTTTAAGAGGGGGGAACTCTGGAAACACCATATATTTT.

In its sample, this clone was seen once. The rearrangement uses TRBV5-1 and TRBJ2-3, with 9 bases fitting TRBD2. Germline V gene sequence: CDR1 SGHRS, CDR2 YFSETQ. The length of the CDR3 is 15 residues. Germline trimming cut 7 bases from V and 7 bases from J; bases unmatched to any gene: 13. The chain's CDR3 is CASDSALAGINTQYF. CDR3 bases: TGCGCCAGCGACAGCGCTCTAGCGGGAATAAATACGCAGTATTTT.

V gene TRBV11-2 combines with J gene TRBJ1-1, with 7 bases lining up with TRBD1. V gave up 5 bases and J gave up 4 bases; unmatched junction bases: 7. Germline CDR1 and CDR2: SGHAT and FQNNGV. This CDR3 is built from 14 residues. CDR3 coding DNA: TGTGCCAGCAGCACAACAGGGGTGTCCACTGAAGCTTTCTTT. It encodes CASSTTGVSTEAFF.

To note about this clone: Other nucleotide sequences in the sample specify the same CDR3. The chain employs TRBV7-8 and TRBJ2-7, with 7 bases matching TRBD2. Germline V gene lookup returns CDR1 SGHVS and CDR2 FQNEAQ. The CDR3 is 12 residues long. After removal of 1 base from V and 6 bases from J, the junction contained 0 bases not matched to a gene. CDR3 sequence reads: CASSLGGGEQYF. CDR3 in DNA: TGTGCCAGCAGCTTAGGGGGGGGCGAGCAGTACTTC.

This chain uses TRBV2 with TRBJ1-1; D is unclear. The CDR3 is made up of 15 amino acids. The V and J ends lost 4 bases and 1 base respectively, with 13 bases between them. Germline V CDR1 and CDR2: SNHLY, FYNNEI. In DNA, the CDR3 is TGTGCCAGCAGTGTTCGTCACGGCCAGAACACTGAAGCTTTCTTT. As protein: CASSVRHGQNTEAFF.

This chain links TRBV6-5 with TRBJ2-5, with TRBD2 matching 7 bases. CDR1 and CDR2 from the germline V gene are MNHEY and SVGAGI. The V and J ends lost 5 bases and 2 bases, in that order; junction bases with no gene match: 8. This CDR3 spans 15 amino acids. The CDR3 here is CASSTGGGVQETQYF. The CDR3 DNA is TGTGCCAGCAGTACGGGGGGAGGGGTGCAAGAGACCCAGTACTTC.

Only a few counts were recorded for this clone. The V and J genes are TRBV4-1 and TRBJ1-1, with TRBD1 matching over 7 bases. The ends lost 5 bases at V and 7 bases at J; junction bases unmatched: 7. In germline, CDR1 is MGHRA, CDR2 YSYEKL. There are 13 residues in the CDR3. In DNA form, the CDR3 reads TGCGCCAGCAGCTTTCGGGACAGCTATGAAGCTTTCTTT. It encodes CASSFRDSYEAFF.

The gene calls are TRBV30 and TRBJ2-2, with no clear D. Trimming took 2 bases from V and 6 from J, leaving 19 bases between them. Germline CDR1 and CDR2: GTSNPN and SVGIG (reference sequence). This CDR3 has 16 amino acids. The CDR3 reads CAWSTPRVRHPGELFF. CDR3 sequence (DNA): TGTGCCTGGAGTACCCCCCGCGTGAGGCACCCCGGGGAGCTGTTTTTT. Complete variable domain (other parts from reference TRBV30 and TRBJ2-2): SQTIHQWPATLVQPVGSPLSLECTVEGTSNPNLYWYRQAAGRGLQLLFYSVGIGQISSEVPQNLSASRPQDRQFILSSKKLLLSDSGFYLCAWSTPRVRHPGELFFGEGSRLTVL.

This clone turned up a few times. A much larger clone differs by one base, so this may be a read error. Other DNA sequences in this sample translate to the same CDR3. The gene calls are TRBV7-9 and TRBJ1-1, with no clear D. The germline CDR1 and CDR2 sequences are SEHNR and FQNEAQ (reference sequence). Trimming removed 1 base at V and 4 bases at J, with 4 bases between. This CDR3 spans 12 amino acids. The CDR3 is CASSLGATEAFF. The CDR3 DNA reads TGTGCCAGCAGCTTAGGGGCCACTGAAGCTTTCTTT.